The clone carrying this T cell receptor (beta chain) was recorded only once. Its matching antigen is unknown. These data belong to a study of T-cell memory formation after mild COVID-19. Regarding the study as a whole: Pre-infection memory harbored some responding clones, suggesting cross-reactive memory joined. A second wave expanding day 15 to 37 was CD4+-biased; contracting clones were balanced. The second-wave clones peaking on day 37 were not confirmed as SARS-CoV-2-specific. CD4+ clones that contracted lay mainly in CM and EM; CD8+ ones lay in EMRA.

TCRdb independently ran MiXCR on the 5' RACE reads; one entry per CDR3 protein. The repertoire holds around 430,000 distinct CDR3 sequences, with approximately 15% as singletons. This CDR3 has 12 amino acids. The ends were cut back, 8 bases at V and 9 bases at J, with 14 bases in the middle. Germline CDR1 LNHDA, CDR2 SQIVND (reference sequence). The J gene is TRBJ2-1, the V gene TRBV19; TRBD1 might be the D (5 bases). Sequenced input: PBMCs or a T cell subset sorted from them (not recorded which). The sequence derives from a young man who had mild COVID-19 (a few samples of this study predate the infection). Cell type and time point are not known. The CDR3 sequence: CASSWTPGEQFF. The CDR3 coding sequence is TGTGCCAGTTCCTGGACACCCGGTGAGCAGTTCTTC.